The clone carrying this T cell receptor (beta chain) appeared a few times. A distinct unique molecular identifier was carried by each TCR cDNA molecule. From the 5' RACE reads, TCRdb called clonotypes with MiXCR, one entry per CDR3 protein. Of tens of thousands of distinct CDR3 sequences in the sample, 7% to 9% were seen once. Time point defined: sample taken at primary tumor resection. Unsorted whole RNA samples from tumor, nontumor lung or frozen PBMC were sequenced. There were 72 donors, all of them untreated patients with early-stage non-small cell lung cancer. The sample is drawn from a study of spatial heterogeneity in lung cancer. Study-wide context: In the raw reads, each unique TCR and UMI combination was present more than ten times on average.

The source was PBMCs, collected at surgery. The receptor comes from a male donor with early-stage non-small cell lung cancer.

The CDR3 is CASSELQASSPNYGYTF. DNA for the CDR3: TGTGCCAGCAGTGAATTGCAGGCATCGTCGCCTAACTATGGCTACACCTTC. V is TRBV2 and J is TRBJ1-2, with D unresolved. Deletions cut 2 bases from V and 0 bases from J, with 16 bases between. The CDR3 has 17 residues. Germline V CDR1 and CDR2: SNHLY, FYNNEI.